One and the same sample provided the 31 T cell receptor beta chains below, sequenced in a study of blood T cell repertoires in COVID-19. Assay used: immunoSEQ multiplex PCR; TCRdb lists only in-frame clones, some missing. This table holds 130,000 or so clones, around 85% found once. The specimen was peripheral blood. The receptors shown here come from a woman of 80 years or more with acute or convalescent COVID-19.

V usage is TRBV7-3 and J usage is TRBJ2-1; 7 nucleotides line up with TRBD1. V lost 5 bases and J lost 3; bases outside the gene matches: 4. The germline V gene has CDR1 SGHTA and CDR2 FQGTGA. CDR3 length equals 14 residues. The CDR3 sequence is CASSPGQLYNEQFF. CDR3 nucleotide sequence: TGTGCCAGCAGCCCGGGACAGCTCTACAATGAGCAGTTCTTC.

The chain recombines TRBV6-5 with TRBJ1-2; maybe TRBD1 (5 bases). This CDR3 region has 15 residues. The germline gives CDR1 MNHEY, CDR2 SVGAGI. The V end was cut by 3 bases, the J end by 4 bases, with 15 bases between. CDR3 sequence: CASSYGRGKGYGYTF. The CDR3 DNA is TGTGCCAGCAGTTATGGAAGGGGTAAGGGCTATGGCTACACCTTC.

This clone is a singleton in its sample. This chain links TRBV6-6 with TRBJ2-7; 7 bases agree with TRBD1. Germline loops: CDR1 MNHNY, CDR2 SVGAGI (reference sequence). V trimming: 4 bases; J trimming: 2 bases; junction bases outside the gene matches: 8. The CDR3 has 15 residues. The CDR3 spells CASSWDSSQPYEQYF. CDR3 DNA sequence: TGTGCCAGCAGTTGGGACAGCAGTCAACCCTACGAGCAGTACTTC.

V gene TRBV18 combines with J gene TRBJ1-6; maybe TRBD1 (6 bases). The V and J ends lost 3 bases and 10 bases respectively, with 10 bases between them. CDR1 and CDR2 from the germline V gene are KGHSH and LQKENI. The CDR3 contains 13 residues. DNA of the CDR3: TGTGCCAGCTCACCCAGGGGTGGGTCACCCCTCCACTTT. Translating gives CASSPRGGSPLHF.

V gene TRBV10-2 combines with J gene TRBJ2-5, with 10 bases that match TRBD2. Germline CDR1 is WSHSY and CDR2 is SAAADI. The junction had 12 bases not matched to a gene; V was cut back by 8 bases and J by 3 bases. The CDR3 spans 16 residues. The CDR3 region has the DNA TGCGCCAGCCAAATTCGGGGACTAGCGCCGAAAGAGACCCAGTACTTC. Its protein product is CASQIRGLAPKETQYF.

The chain combines TRBV19 with TRBJ1-2, with TRBD1 matching 7 bases. This CDR3 contains 13 residues. J was trimmed by 4 bases and V by 5 bases; bases with no gene match: 4. The V gene's germline CDR1 is LNHDA and CDR2 SQIVND (reference sequence). The DNA for the CDR3 is TGTGCCAGTAGTCTAGGGACAGTCTATGGCTACACCTTC. Protein product: CASSLGTVYGYTF.

A few counts support this clone. The genes are TRBV2 and TRBJ1-2, with a possible D match to TRBD1 (5 bases). The CDR3 length is 14 residues. Between the trimmed V and J ends, which lost 6 bases and 3 bases, there was a span of 14 bases. CDR1 SNHLY and CDR2 FYNNEI come from the germline V gene. CDR3 sequence: CASRFQGWDYGYTF. The CDR3, as DNA: TGTGCCAGCAGATTCCAGGGATGGGACTATGGCTACACCTTC. The variable domain in full, completed from reference TRBV2 and TRBJ1-2, reads EPEVTQTPSHQVTQMGQEVILRCVPISNHLYFYWYRQILGQKVEFLVSFYNNEISEKSEIFDDQFSVERPDGSNFTLKIRSTKLEDSAMYFCASRFQGWDYGYTFGSGTRLTVV.

The genes are TRBV6-4 and TRBJ1-1; D gene unclear. CDR1 and CDR2 from the germline V gene are MRHNA and SNTAGT. V lost 3 bases and J lost 5, with 10 bases in between. The CDR3 loop spans 13 amino acids. CDR3 bases: TGTGCCAGCAGTGAAGAGAGCTTTACTGAAGCTTTCTTT. Translated, it gives CASSEESFTEAFF.

This chain uses TRBV6-5 with TRBJ2-7; TRBD1 might be the D (5 bases). The CDR3 is 14 amino acids. Trimming shortened V by 9 bases and J by 6 bases, and 21 bases separated the two germline ends. The germline V gene encodes CDR1 MNHEY and CDR2 SVGAGI. The CDR3 region is CARKRRQGPLEQYF. The CDR3, as DNA: TGTGCCAGAAAAAGAAGGCAGGGTCCTCTCGAGCAGTACTTC.

This chain uses TRBV7-8 with TRBJ2-3; TRBD2 agrees at 14 bases. The germline V gene has CDR1 SGHVS and CDR2 FQNEAQ. V dropped 5 bases and J dropped 3; count of bases not matched to a gene: 4. The CDR3 has 16 amino acids. For the CDR3, the DNA is TGTGCCAGCAGCCCCGGACTAGCGGGGGGTACAGATACGCAGTATTTT. Translation: CASSPGLAGGTDTQYF.

The chain couples TRBV2 to TRBJ1-2; D is possibly TRBD1 (6 bases). Germline V gene lookup returns CDR1 SNHLY and CDR2 FYNNEI. This CDR3 spans 11 amino acids. Trimming left V 5 bases short and J 5 bases short, with 6 bases between. As DNA, the CDR3 is TGTGCCAGCAGTACAGGGTATGGCTACACCTTC. Its protein is CASSTGYGYTF. The full variable domain, with the rest looked up from reference TRBV2 and TRBJ1-2, is EPEVTQTPSHQVTQMGQEVILRCVPISNHLYFYWYRQILGQKVEFLVSFYNNEISEKSEIFDDQFSVERPDGSNFTLKIRSTKLEDSAMYFCASSTGYGYTFGSGTRLTVV.

V gene TRBV27 combines with J gene TRBJ1-5; TRBD1 matches 8 bases. With V trimmed by 0 bases and J by 4 bases, 11 bases remained unmatched. The CDR3 spans 18 residues. Germline lookup yields CDR1 MNHEY and CDR2 SMNVEV (reference sequence). The CDR3 DNA reads TGTGCCAGCAGTTTATCCCCTAGCACAGGGGGTACAAATCAGCCCCAGCATTTT. Translating gives CASSLSPSTGGTNQPQHF.

The rearrangement uses TRBV7-9 and TRBJ2-1, with 10 bases identical to TRBD2. With V trimmed by 4 bases and J by 6 bases, 3 bases remained unmatched. CDR1 and CDR2 from the germline V gene are SEHNR and FQNEAQ (reference sequence). The CDR3 consists of 14 residues. This chain's CDR3 is CASSSTSGVNEQFF. In DNA form, the CDR3 reads TGTGCCAGCAGCTCTACTAGCGGGGTCAATGAGCAGTTCTTC.

The rearrangement joins TRBV7-9 to TRBJ1-6, with D hard to call. Germline V gene data show CDR1 as SEHNR and CDR2 as FQNEAQ (reference sequence). V lost 1 base and J 10 bases, leaving 23 bases between the germline ends. This CDR3 contains 18 residues. CDR3 residues: CASSLGHGNPSPGSPLHF. DNA for the CDR3: TGTGCCAGCAGCTTAGGGCACGGGAACCCCTCTCCCGGCTCACCCCTCCACTTT.

This clone was observed once. The V call is TRBV27, the J call TRBJ1-2, with 9 bases fitting TRBD1. Germline trimming cut 6 bases from V and 8 bases from J; bases unmatched to any gene: 13. The CDR3 sequence is 15 residues long. CDR1 is MNHEY, CDR2 SMNVEV, per germline (reference sequence). The CDR3 region has the DNA TGTGCCAGCAGGAGACCGGGACAGGGAGTCGGCGGCTACACCTTC. It yields the protein CASRRPGQGVGGYTF.

The V and J genes are TRBV5-1 and TRBJ1-2, with D maybe TRBD1 (6 bases). Germline V gene sequence: CDR1 SGHRS, CDR2 YFSETQ. Trimming left V 4 bases short and J 8 bases short, with 9 bases between. The CDR3 is made up of 11 amino acids. The CDR3 DNA sequence: TGCGCCAGCAGCCCAGGGGAAGGCTACACCTTC. It yields the protein CASSPGEGYTF.

This chain uses TRBV2 with TRBJ1-1; D might be TRBD1 (6 bases). The ends were cut back, 3 bases at V and 4 bases at J, with 12 bases in the middle. This CDR3 comprises 14 residues. Germline V gene data show CDR1 as SNHLY and CDR2 as FYNNEI. The CDR3 is CASSDRGGGTEAFF. CDR3 coding DNA: TGTGCCAGCAGTGACAGGGGCGGGGGCACTGAAGCTTTCTTT.

This sequence joins TRBV29-1 and TRBJ2-7, with TRBD1 identical over 7 bases. This CDR3 is 12 amino acids long. Germline assignment: CDR1 SQVTM and CDR2 ANQGSEA. Unmatched junction bases numbered 1, after V lost 5 bases and J lost 0 bases. The CDR3 loop reads CSVTGASYEQYF. The CDR3 DNA reads TGCAGCGTTACAGGGGCCTCCTACGAGCAGTACTTC.

The chain employs TRBV28 and TRBJ2-7, with D maybe TRBD1 (5 bases). V shed 3 bases and J shed 5 bases, with 20 bases lying between them. There are 16 residues in the CDR3. Per the germline V gene, CDR1 is MDHEN and CDR2 is SYDVKM. The CDR3: CASSFVVRPLGHEQYF. In DNA, the CDR3 is TGTGCCAGCAGTTTTGTCGTCAGGCCTTTGGGGCACGAGCAGTACTTC.

The genes are TRBV7-3 and TRBJ1-2; 7 positions match TRBD1. V dropped 5 bases and J dropped 2; count of bases not matched to a gene: 8. The germline CDR1 and CDR2 sequences are SGHTA and FQGTGA. The CDR3 runs to 15 residues. The CDR3 is CASSPMGDRNYGYTF. CDR3 nucleotides: TGTGCCAGCAGCCCAATGGGGGACAGAAACTATGGCTACACCTTC.

The V call is TRBV30, the J call TRBJ1-2, with D possibly matching TRBD1 (5 bases). Germline-derived CDR1 and CDR2 are GTSNPN and SVGIG (reference sequence). The CDR3 is made up of 16 amino acids. V lost 0 bases to trimming and J lost 6 bases, with 20 bases between them. The CDR3 DNA reads TGTGCCTGGAGTGTACGGAGGAAGGCGGGACCCCATGGCTACACCTTC. It translates to CAWSVRRKAGPHGYTF.

This sequence joins TRBV7-9 and TRBJ2-6; D unclear. The CDR3 is made up of 16 amino acids. The V gene lost 8 bases and the J gene lost 4 bases, with 18 bases spanning the gap. The germline V gene has CDR1 SEHNR and CDR2 FQNEAQ (reference sequence). The chain's CDR3 is CASGPPLRLGANVLTF. The CDR3 coding sequence is TGTGCCAGCGGCCCCCCTTTACGTCTCGGGGCCAACGTCCTGACTTTC.

The CDR3 DNA follows: TGTGCCAGCTCACCACCGGTTAAGGGGATGGGGACTGAAGCTTTCTTT. This sequence encodes CASSPPVKGMGTEAFF. The V call is TRBV18, the J call TRBJ1-1; tentatively, D is TRBD1 (5 bases). Trimming removed 0 bases at V and 5 bases at J, with 16 bases between. The CDR3 has 16 residues. Germline-derived CDR1 and CDR2 are KGHSH and LQKENI. Variable domain in full (rest from reference TRBV18 and TRBJ1-1): NAGVMQNPRHLVRRRGQEARLRCSPMKGHSHVYWYRQLPEEGLKFMVYLQKENIIDESGMPKERFSAEFPKEGPSILRIQQVVRGDSAAYFCASSPPVKGMGTEAFFGQGTRLTVV.

V is TRBV4-2 and J is TRBJ1-2; maybe TRBD1 (6 bases). The CDR3 is 13 amino acids. Trimming removed 3 bases from V and 8 bases from J, with 13 bases in between. Germline V lookup: CDR1 LGHNA, CDR2 YNFKEQ. CDR3: CASSQEQGLGYTF. The CDR3 nucleotides are TGTGCCAGCAGCCAGGAGCAGGGGTTAGGCTACACCTTC.

This chain uses TRBV7-9 with TRBJ2-2, with 9 nucleotides matching TRBD1. Germline CDR1 SEHNR, CDR2 FQNEAQ (reference sequence). This CDR3 contains 15 residues. V gave up 6 bases and J gave up 5 bases; unmatched junction bases: 7. The CDR3 nucleotides are TGTGCCAGCAGAGGGACAGGGTCTTATACCGGGGAGCTGTTTTTT. It translates to CASRGTGSYTGELFF.

V gene TRBV18 combines with J gene TRBJ1-6; D is possibly TRBD1 (6 bases). Germline-derived CDR1 and CDR2 are KGHSH and LQKENI. CDR3 size: 16 residues. Trimming pared 2 bases from V and 3 bases from J, leaving 11 bases between. The CDR3 protein is CASSPNSRGYNSPLHF. Here the CDR3 DNA reads TGTGCCAGCTCACCAAACTCCAGGGGCTATAATTCACCCCTCCACTTT.

This chain connects TRBV6-5 to TRBJ1-2, with D perhaps matching TRBD1 (5 bases). This CDR3 spans 14 amino acids. CDR1 MNHEY and CDR2 SVGAGI come from the germline V gene. With 0 bases removed from V and 5 bases from J, the gap between germline ends came to 10 bases. CDR3 DNA: TGTGCCAGCAGTTACTCGATTCAGGGTTATGGCTACACCTTC. Amino acid sequence: CASSYSIQGYGYTF.

J is TRBJ2-7 and V is TRBV9; 7 bases fit TRBD1. This CDR3 spans 14 amino acids. V was clipped by 3 bases and J by 4 bases; unmatched bases: 7. Germline CDR1 reads SGDLS; CDR2 reads YYNGEE. CDR3 region: CASSAGTVPYEQYF. The CDR3 coding sequence is TGTGCCAGCAGCGCTGGGACAGTACCTTACGAGCAGTACTTC. The entire variable domain, with the rest obtained from reference TRBV9 and TRBJ2-7, is as follows: DSGVTQTPKHLITATGQRVTLRCSPRSGDLSVYWYQQSLDQGLQFLIQYYNGEERAKGNILERFSAQQFPDLHSELNLSSLELGDSALYFCASSAGTVPYEQYFGPGTRLTVT.

With respect to this clone: A junction boundary mismatches the germline segment, possibly from a read error. The chain is built from TRBV2 and TRBJ1-2; a possible D gene is TRBD1 (5 bases). The CDR3 runs to 13 residues. Germline-derived CDR1 and CDR2 are SNHLY and FYNNEI. CDR3 in DNA: TGTGCCAGCACTGAACAGGTTAACTATGGCTACACCTTC. This encodes CASTEQVNYGYTF.

The J gene is TRBJ1-2, the V gene TRBV12-3 or TRBV12-4, with 9 bases matching TRBD1. The trim removed 3 bases at V and 6 bases at J, leaving 2 bases unmatched. The CDR3 totals 13 residues. CDR3 residues: CASSLGQGDGYTF. CDR3 bases: TGTGCCAGCAGTTTGGGACAGGGAGATGGCTACACCTTC.

This clone has only a few counts. CDR3 nucleotides: TGTGCCAGCAGCACCCGGGACAGGGGGCACGAGCAGTACTTC. Amino acids: CASSTRDRGHEQYF. The chain combines TRBV7-8 with TRBJ2-7, with TRBD1 matching 12 bases. CDR3 length: 14 residues. Germline values: CDR1 SGHVS, CDR2 FQNEAQ. J lost 5 bases, V lost 5 bases, and 4 bases had no gene match.